This T cell receptor (beta chain) is from a study of blood T cell repertoires in COVID-19 (dated by TCRdb to 2020 to 2021). About the full investigation: Collaborator samples came from the United States, Italy and Spain and covered acute and convalescent phases of COVID-19. The samples were drawn from two sources: the first 160 participants of the ongoing ImmuneRACE study, and 1,200 or so subjects contributed by 6 global collaborators. The prospective study material was composed of cDNA or gDNA derived from T cells, B-cell-depleted T cells, or PBMCs. The repertoires were released in a freely available public database intended as a resource for research on the immune response to SARS-CoV-2. The dataset comprised deeply sampled blood TCRbeta repertoires from subjects exposed to, actively infected with, or recovered from COVID-19. The sample metadata nearly always contained a de-identified subject ID, COVID-19 status, age in years and sex. Where available, HLA class I and class II types were taken from metadata supplied by the sample provider and were not determined by assay-based typing.

Comment on this clone: The clone's antigen remains unknown. The sample holds no much larger clone one base away, and base qualities are not on file. Additional DNA sequences in this sample encode the identical CDR3.

Results the study describes overall, beyond this receptor: Clinical and demographic metadata were provided uncurated, with the amount varying by source and participant.

At one collaborating source in Seattle, patients were enrolled during active infection and were followed longitudinally through the course of disease. Whole blood was collected in K2EDTA tubes by collaborating institutions according to the institutions' own protocols. For TCRbeta analysis, collaborators shipped samples as frozen whole blood, isolated PBMCs, or DNA extracted from either of those sample types. The immunoSEQ Assay, a bias-controlled multiplex PCR, was used to amplify TCRbeta CDR3 regions from genomic DNA. Per the original workflow: Within the assay, amplification of reference gene primers was used to estimate how many nucleated cells each sample contained. To quantify the absolute abundance of each unique TCRbeta CDR3 rearrangement, sequence reads were collapsed and filtered. For each sample, productive Simpson clonality was calculated as the square root of Simpson's diversity index across productive rearrangements. Entries here come from immuneACCESS through TCRdb and include only in-frame sequences with V and J called. Some clones fail to appear in such tables; in the studies checked, an unresolved V gene covers under half of the shortfall, and the cause of the remainder is unknown. Clone size and the V and J calls come from that table; the DNA yielded D and trimming. The sample table lists about 240,000 clones, roughly 80% of them with a count of one. The ten top clones hold roughly 8% of the sample.

A distance of 6 bases separates the germline ends of V and J, which lose 2 bases and 1 base respectively. The CDR3 sequence holds 13 residues, the cysteine and phenylalanine included. Only the CDR3 part of the read is kept: 39 bases, read in frame from the first base. CDR1 and CDR2, looked up from the germline V gene, are SGHRS and YFSETQ. The V and J segments used are TRBV5-1 and TRBJ1-1, with no reliable assignment of the D segment. Sequenced: peripheral blood. The sequence came from a woman older than 75 with COVID-19, enrolled during active disease. The sequenced DNA is TGCGCCAGCAGCTTAGGAGGGAACACTGAAGCTTTCTTT. The translation is CASSLGGNTEAFF.